Described below is a single TCR beta chain sequence and its context. This sample is drawn from a study of T cell responses to AZD1222 COVID-19 vaccine. CDR1 ENHRY and CDR2 SYGVKD come from the germline V gene. The CDR3 length is 15 residues. Trimming cost V 11 bases and J 3 bases; bases outside gene matches: 10. Only in-frame clones appear in the TCRdb table, and some are missing; sequencing was by immunoSEQ multiplex PCR. The repertoire holds about 120,000 clones, roughly 86% seen once, with about 10% in the top ten. The chain links TRBV10-3 to TRBJ1-3; 10 bases align to TRBD1. This receptor was taken from an adult in good health. The sequencing here drew on peripheral blood, taken on day 0 of AZD1222 vaccination. DNA of the CDR3: TGTGCCGCTTGGGGGGGGACAGGGGTTGGAAACACCATATATTTT. It yields the protein CAAWGGTGVGNTIYF.